This T cell receptor beta chain was documented in a study of cytotoxic CD8 clonotypes in ibrutinib-treated CLL. The method was immunoSEQ multiplex PCR; TCRdb's version includes in-frame clones alone and lacks a portion of them. The repertoire holds about 200,000 clones, 72% seen once, with roughly 12% in the top ten. Only a few counts were recorded for this clone. CDR1 is KGHSH, CDR2 LQKENI, per germline. CDR3 size: 16 residues. The V and J ends lost 0 bases and 0 bases respectively, with 9 bases between them. The sample in question was PBMCs, obtained after 24 months of ibrutinib treatment. The TCR sequence derives from a human donor with chronic lymphocytic leukemia. This rearrangement joins TRBV18 to TRBJ1-3; D is unresolved. CDR3: CASSPPSASSGNTIYF. Here the CDR3 DNA reads TGTGCCAGCTCACCACCATCCGCTAGCTCTGGAAACACCATATATTTT.